One T cell receptor (beta chain) is described in this entry. Its matching antigen is unknown. This record belongs to a study of T cells in Graves' hyperthyroidism and ophthalmopathy. The germline gives CDR1 GTSNPN, CDR2 SVGIG (reference sequence). CDR3 length: 14 residues. The V segment lost 8 bases and the J segment 8 bases; nucleotides outside the gene matches: 14. Exclusion of a patient resulted from uncontrolled infection, other autoimmune disease, pregnancy or lactation. Based on clinical symptoms, serum thyroxine and TRAb, thyroid ultrasound and orbital computed tomography, diagnoses were reached. It was at first hyperthyroidism diagnosis, before any ophthalmopathy symptoms, that the blood sample was taken. Study observations and caveats: The blood repertoire included most of the expanded thyroid clonotypes above 0.001.

RNA transcripts yielded amplified TCR beta CDR3 regions. HTBI primers drove first-round RT-PCR of the TCR CDR3. TCRdb passed the multiplex PCR reads through MiXCR, listing each CDR3 protein once. The sample records 650,000 to 850,000 distinct CDR3 sequences, 15% to 20% being singletons. Sequenced material: blood. The gene calls are TRBV30 and TRBJ2-1, with 8 bases lining up with TRBD2. This sequence originates from a woman in her forties or fifties with Graves' hyperthyroidism that later progressed to Graves' ophthalmopathy. As DNA, the CDR3 is TGTGCCAGCATCCCCGGGGGGGAGAGCGATGAGCAGTTCTTC. Its translation: CASIPGGESDEQFF.